This is a list of T cell receptor beta chains from one sample in a study of CD8 T cells in ankylosing spondylitis. TCRdb fed the 5' RACE reads into MiXCR, producing one record per CDR3 protein. The sample shows around 450,000 distinct CDR3 sequences, roughly 26% of them seen only once. The sequenced material came from blood, either unsorted or a sorted T cell fraction (not recorded which). The receptors here all came from a male donor with ankylosing spondylitis. Both conserved end residues are part of each CDR3. The size of a clone is reported for some rows only, either as once, few or many, or as a class for expanded clones.

TRBV20-1,TRBJ2-2,.,CSAREHGSPTGELFF
TRBV20-1,TRBJ2-5,many,CSAVGLRKTQYF
TRBV20-1,TRBJ1-5,few,CSASPRESNQPQHF
TRBV12-3/TRBV12-4,TRBJ1-2,few,CASSSKQESGYTF
TRBV12-3/TRBV12-4,TRBJ2-5,.,CASSYRQGLQETQYF
TRBV7-9,TRBJ2-5,.,CASSLEYGSGTETQYF
TRBV5-8,TRBJ1-5,.,CASSLDRVLNQPQHF
TRBV6-5,TRBJ1-1,.,CASSYNRGSTEAFF
TRBV25-1,TRBJ2-3,few,CASSGDGDTQYF
TRBV3-1,TRBJ2-1,once,CASSGSGGEQFF
TRBV5-1,TRBJ1-4,.,CASSLGDANEKLFF
TRBV5-1,TRBJ2-7,.,CASSKDRDEEQYF
TRBV5-1,TRBJ2-1,few,CASSLAAGSSEQFF
TRBV11-2,TRBJ2-7,.,CASSLDNWQYF
TRBV5-5,TRBJ2-3,.,CASSLVASTDTQYF
TRBV27,TRBJ2-3,.,CASSSRGGWEGTDTQYF
TRBV5-1,TRBJ2-6,.,CASKYGKSGANVLTF
TRBV5-1,TRBJ2-1,many,CASSLVGGLAGGPPSYNEQFF
TRBV4-2,TRBJ2-1,few,CASTWKADRYNEQFF
TRBV5-1,TRBJ2-2,.,CASSFYRTSGSWTGELFF
TRBV11-2,TRBJ2-3,few,CASSLGHFTDTQYF
TRBV20-1,TRBJ1-6,.,CSATRTAYNSPLHF
TRBV5-6,TRBJ2-1,few,CASSSDRYLQFF
TRBV19,TRBJ2-2,.,CASSISTGNTGELFF
TRBV7-2,TRBJ1-2,few,CASSSSVHGYTF
TRBV19,TRBJ2-5,.,CASSMAAIQETQYF
TRBV5-1,TRBJ2-1,.,CASSLRERVSDEQFF
TRBV29-1,TRBJ2-3,many,CSVEEGGTDTQYF
TRBV20-1,TRBJ1-2,few,CSAKQGANYGYTF
TRBV11-2,TRBJ1-6,.,CASGWDAYNSPLHF
TRBV6-5,TRBJ1-6,many,CASSFGTDNSPLHF
TRBV5-1,TRBJ1-1,.,CASSFDGVNTEAFF
TRBV20-1,TRBJ2-3,few,CSFRGVSDTQYF
TRBV20-1,TRBJ2-2,few,CSARTGTTMVDTGELFF
TRBV7-8,TRBJ2-4,once,CASSLSSAKNIQYF
TRBV12-3/TRBV12-4,TRBJ2-1,few,CASSIGQGNEQFF
TRBV20-1,TRBJ2-2,.,CSARDPRAGGTGELFF
TRBV6-2/TRBV6-3,TRBJ2-3,once,CASSYFPASGRAVPHTDTQYF
TRBV29-1,TRBJ1-1,.,CSVTLRGASRAFF
TRBV7-7,TRBJ2-3,few,CASSKSSGGGLPDTQYF
TRBV12-3/TRBV12-4,TRBJ2-2,.,CASSWTGGLVNTGELFF
TRBV20-1,TRBJ1-2,.,CSAKDSRSHGYTF
TRBV27,TRBJ2-1,.,CASSSYSQAGIITYNEQFF
TRBV5-1,TRBJ2-5,.,CASVRGLAGLQETQYF
TRBV10-3,TRBJ1-2,few,CAISAGQTYGYTF
TRBV14,TRBJ2-5,.,CASSRDKETQYF
TRBV24-1,TRBJ2-2,few,CATSDLGRGYTGELFF
TRBV5-1,TRBJ2-1,.,CASRLDGLAGGYNEQFF
TRBV20-1,TRBJ2-3,few,CSASSGSSADTQYF
TRBV10-2,TRBJ2-2,few,CASGPAGDFGELFF
TRBV5-1,TRBJ2-2,few,CASSGGTANTGELFF
TRBV10-3,TRBJ2-1,.,CAIRQLAGGAEQFF